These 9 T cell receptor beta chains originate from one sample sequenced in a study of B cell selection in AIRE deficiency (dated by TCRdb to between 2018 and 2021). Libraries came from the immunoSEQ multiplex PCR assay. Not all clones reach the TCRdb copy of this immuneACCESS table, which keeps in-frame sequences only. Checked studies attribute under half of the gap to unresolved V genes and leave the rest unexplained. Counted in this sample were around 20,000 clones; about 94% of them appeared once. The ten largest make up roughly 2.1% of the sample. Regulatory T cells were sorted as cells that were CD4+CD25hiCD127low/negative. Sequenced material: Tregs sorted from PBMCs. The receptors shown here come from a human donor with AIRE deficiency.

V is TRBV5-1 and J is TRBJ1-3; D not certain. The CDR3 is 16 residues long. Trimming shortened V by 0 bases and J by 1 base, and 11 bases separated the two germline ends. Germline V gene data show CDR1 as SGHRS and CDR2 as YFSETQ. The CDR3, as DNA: TGCGCCAGCAGCTTGGGGACTGTGGGTTCTGGAAACACCATATATTTT. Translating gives CASSLGTVGSGNTIYF.

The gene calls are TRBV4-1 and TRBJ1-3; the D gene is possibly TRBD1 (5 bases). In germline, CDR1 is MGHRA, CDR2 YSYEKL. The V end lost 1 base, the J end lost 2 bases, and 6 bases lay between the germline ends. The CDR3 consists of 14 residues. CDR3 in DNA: TGCGCCAGCAGCCAAGGGACAACTGGAAACACCATATATTTT. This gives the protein CASSQGTTGNTIYF.

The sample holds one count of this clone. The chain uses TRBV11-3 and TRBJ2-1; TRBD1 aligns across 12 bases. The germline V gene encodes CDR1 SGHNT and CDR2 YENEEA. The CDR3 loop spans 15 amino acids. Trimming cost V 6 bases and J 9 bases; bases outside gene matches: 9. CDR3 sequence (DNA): TGTGCCAGCAGTACCCCGGGACAGGGGGCTTTTGAGCAGTTCTTC. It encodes CASSTPGQGAFEQFF. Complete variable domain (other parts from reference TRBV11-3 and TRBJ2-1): EAGVVQSPRYKIIEKKQPVAFWCNPISGHNTLYWYLQNLGQGPELLIRYENEEAVDDSQLPKDRFSAERLKGVDSTLKIQPAELGDSAVYLCASSTPGQGAFEQFFGPGTRLTVL.

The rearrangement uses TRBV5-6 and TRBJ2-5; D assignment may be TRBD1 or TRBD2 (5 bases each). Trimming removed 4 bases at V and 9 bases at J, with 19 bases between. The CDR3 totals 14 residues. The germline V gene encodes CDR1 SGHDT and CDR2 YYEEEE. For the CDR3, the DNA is TGTGCCAGCAGCCTACCGGGGCTATCTTGGGCCCAGTACTTC. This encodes CASSLPGLSWAQYF.

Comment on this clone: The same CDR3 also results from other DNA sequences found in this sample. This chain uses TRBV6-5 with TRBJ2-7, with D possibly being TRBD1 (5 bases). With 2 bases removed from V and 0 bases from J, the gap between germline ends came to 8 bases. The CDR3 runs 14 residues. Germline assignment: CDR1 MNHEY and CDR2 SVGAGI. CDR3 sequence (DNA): TGTGCCAGCAGTTACGGTGGGGCCTCCTACGAGCAGTACTTC. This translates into CASSYGGASYEQYF.

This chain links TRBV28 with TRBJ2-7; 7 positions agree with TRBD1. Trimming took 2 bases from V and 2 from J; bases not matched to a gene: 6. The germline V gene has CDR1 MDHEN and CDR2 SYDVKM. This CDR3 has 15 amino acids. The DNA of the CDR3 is TGTGCCAGCAGTTTAGTCGGAGACAGGGCCTACGAGCAGTACTTC. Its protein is CASSLVGDRAYEQYF.

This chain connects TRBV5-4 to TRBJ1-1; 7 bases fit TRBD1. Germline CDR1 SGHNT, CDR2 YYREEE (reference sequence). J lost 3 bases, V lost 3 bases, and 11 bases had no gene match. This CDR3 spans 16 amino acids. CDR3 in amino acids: CASSSLLTGADTEAFF. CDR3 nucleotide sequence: TGTGCCAGCAGCTCCCTACTTACAGGGGCTGACACTGAAGCTTTCTTT.

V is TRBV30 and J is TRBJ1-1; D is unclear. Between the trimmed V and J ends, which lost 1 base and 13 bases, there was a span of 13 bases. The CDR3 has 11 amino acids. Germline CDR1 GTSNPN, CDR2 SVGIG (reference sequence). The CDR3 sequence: CAWSAPGGDFF. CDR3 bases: TGTGCCTGGAGTGCCCCTGGTGGGGATTTCTTT.

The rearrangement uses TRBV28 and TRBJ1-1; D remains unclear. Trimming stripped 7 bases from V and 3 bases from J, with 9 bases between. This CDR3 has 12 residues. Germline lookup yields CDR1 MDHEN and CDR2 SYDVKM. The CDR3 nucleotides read TGTGCCAGCAAGGCGGTCGACACTGAAGCTTTCTTT. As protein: CASKAVDTEAFF.